This TCR beta chain was documented in a study of blood T cell repertoires in COVID-19 (TCRdb year 2020). The study in broad terms: Samples from collaborators originated in the United States, Italy and Spain and spanned both the acute and convalescent phases of COVID-19. The material from the prospective study consisted of cDNA or gDNA derived from T cells, B-cell-depleted T cells, or PBMCs. Subjects who had been exposed to COVID-19, were actively infected with it, or had recovered from it provided the deeply sampled blood TCRbeta repertoires that made up the dataset. The repertoires were released in a freely available public database meant as a resource for research on the immune response to SARS-CoV-2. Samples were obtained from the ongoing ImmuneRACE study (first 160 participants) and from about 1,300 subjects provided by 6 global collaborators. A de-identified subject ID, COVID-19 status, age in years and sex were almost always included in the sample metadata. Where HLA class I and class II types were available, the types were taken from metadata supplied by the sample provider, not from assay-based typing.

Note on this clone: This clone's antigen is unknown. No quality values exist for individual bases; no much larger clone is one base distant.

According to the germline V gene, CDR1 reads SGHAT and CDR2 reads FQNNGV. Unmatched junction bases come to 16, with V trimmed by 5 bases and J by 3 bases. The CDR3, cysteine through phenylalanine, is 19 amino acids long. Solely the CDR3 DNA is kept, with 57 bases framed from the first base. The paper's findings and limits, for the study overall: How much clinical and demographic metadata was included differed by source and by participant, and the metadata was provided uncurated.

TCRbeta CDR3 regions were amplified from genomic DNA by means of the immunoSEQ Assay, a bias-controlled multiplex PCR. Turning to the authors' computational methods: The number of nucleated cells in each sample was estimated by amplification of reference gene primers within the assay. Sequence reads were collapsed and filtered to measure the absolute abundance of every unique TCRbeta CDR3 rearrangement. For each sample, productive Simpson clonality was calculated by taking the square root of Simpson's diversity index across productive rearrangements. TCRdb holds this immuneACCESS table with in-frame rearrangements only. Some clones are missing; in checked studies, unresolved V genes explain under half, and the rest has no known cause. From that table come the V and J calls and clone size; the DNA was used to work out D and trimming. For this sample there are about 64,000 clones; 88% appear just once. The ten largest clones represent around 9.1% of the sample.

Enrolling through a virtual design, the prospective study's participants ranged in age from roughly 18 to 90 years and lived across 20 to 30 United States geographic areas. In the prospective study, participants were assigned to cohorts based on the clinical history participants reported in a screening survey and a study questionnaire. For ImmuneRACE Cohort 3, a participant was defined as recovered based on two consecutive negative NP/OP PCR tests, clearance by a healthcare professional, or resolution of symptoms. Mobile phlebotomists in the prospective study collected whole blood, serum and a nasopharyngeal or oropharyngeal swab from every participant. Over a roughly two-month period, participants in the prospective study had the option of providing additional blood draws and questionnaires. Prospective study blood samples were shipped either frozen or at room temperature before DNA extraction.

The chain is assembled from TRBV11-2 and TRBJ2-3; the junction holds 11 bases that match TRBD2. This sequence was found in a woman aged 40 to 50 who had recovered from COVID-19. Sample: PBMCs or T cells enriched from blood (not recorded which). The CDR3 region has the sequence CASSLRAVAGGQPTDTQYF. The DNA sequence is as follows: TGTGCCAGCAGCCTAAGGGCGGTAGCGGGGGGGCAACCTACAGATACGCAGTATTTT.